This T cell receptor beta chain came from a study of prognosis after radiotherapy for stage I lung cancer. Germline assignment: CDR1 MNHEY and CDR2 SMNVEV (reference sequence). This CDR3 spans 15 amino acids. Between the trimmed V and J ends, which lost 7 bases and 5 bases, there was a span of 18 bases. This clonotype was detected only once. The authors amplified TCR beta CDR3 from genomic DNA using two-round multiplex PCR. For every TRBV and TRBJ gene, a specific primer was used in first-round PCR. From the multiplex PCR reads, TCRdb called clonotypes with MiXCR, one entry per CDR3 protein. The table lists 23,000 or so distinct CDR3 sequences, 30% to 45% of them singletons.

V and J are TRBV27 and TRBJ2-1; weak D call: TRBD2 (6 bases). The source was PBMCs, collected before or after stereotactic body radiation therapy (not recorded which). The clonotype originates from a donor over 45 with non-small cell lung cancer. Here the CDR3 reads CASTTRLRGNNEQFF. The CDR3 DNA follows: TGTGCCAGCACCACCCGGCTGCGGGGAAACAATGAGCAGTTCTTC.